This is a list of T cell receptor beta chains from one sample in a study of T cells in Graves' hyperthyroidism and ophthalmopathy. TCRdb ran MiXCR on the multiplex PCR reads and lists one entry per CDR3 protein. The data show around 620,000 distinct CDR3 sequences, about a sixth seen once. Sequencing was performed on blood. Receptor source: a woman aged 30 to 39 with Graves' hyperthyroidism. Each CDR3 is given with its conserved first and last residue. The D gene is left open where the match is weak. Expanded clones are given a class, and other clones once, few, many or no size at all.

TRBJ2-3	TRBV7-8	many	-	TGTGCCAGCAGCTTGGACCGCTCATCTTTCCCCACAGATACGCAGTATTTT	CASSLDRSSFPTDTQYF
TRBJ2-5	TRBV5-1	many	-	TGCGCCAGCAGCTGGACTTTAGGAGAGACCCAGTACTTC	CASSWTLGETQYF
TRBJ2-5	TRBV18	many	-	TGTGCCAGCTCACCTGCGGAAGAGACCCAGTACTTC	CASSPAEETQYF
TRBJ2-7	TRBV30	few	-	TGTGCCTGCACAGGACAGTCCGAGCAGTACTTC	CACTGQSEQYF
TRBJ1-1	TRBV20-1	many	TRBD1	TGCAGTGCTAGAGATTGGGGTAGGGGGCGTACTGAAGCTTTCTTT	CSARDWGRGRTEAFF
TRBJ2-3	TRBV7-7	few	-	TGTGCTAGCAGCAAATCGGGAGACACGCAGTATTTT	CASSKSGDTQYF
TRBJ1-4	TRBV5-7	-	TRBD1	TGTGCCAGCAGCCCAGGGACAGGCCCTGCAACTAATGAAAAACTGTTTTTT	CASSPGTGPATNEKLFF
TRBJ2-7	TRBV11-3	-	-	TGTGCCAGCAGCTTAATTATCTACGAGCAGTACTTC	CASSLIIYEQYF
TRBJ2-7	TRBV6-5	many	TRBD1	TGTGCCAGCAGTTACGGGACAGGGATTTACGAGCAGTACTTC	CASSYGTGIYEQYF
TRBJ2-1	TRBV4-2	-	TRBD2	TGTGCCAGCAGTTTACGAGGGACTAGCGGGAGGGGGTTCTTC	CASSLRGTSGRGFF
TRBJ1-1	TRBV19	-	-	TGTGCCAGTAGGCCGACACAGGACATGAACACTGAAGCTTTCTTT	CASRPTQDMNTEAFF
TRBJ2-7	TRBV3-1	-	TRBD1	TGTGCCAGCAGCCCAGGGACAGGCAGAACCTACGAGCAGTACTTC	CASSPGTGRTYEQYF
TRBJ2-1	TRBV3-1	many	TRBD2	TGTGCCAGCAGCCCCTTCCTACTTAGCGGGAGGGCCAATTCCTACAATGAGCAGTTCTTC	CASSPFLLSGRANSYNEQFF
TRBJ2-5	TRBV5-5	many	-	TGTGCCAGCAGCTTGGAGTGGGGGTCAGAGACCCAGTACTTC	CASSLEWGSETQYF
TRBJ1-5	TRBV19	few	-	TGTGCCAGTAGTATAGATCTAATCAGAGGGTATCAGCCCCAGCATTTT	CASSIDLIRGYQPQHF
TRBJ2-5	TRBV11-2	many	-	TGTGCCAGCAGCTTAGTAGTTCGGGAGACCCAGTACTTC	CASSLVVRETQYF
TRBJ1-4	TRBV4-1	-	-	TGCGCCAGCAGCCAGGAGACAGGTGAAGGCGAAAAACTGTTTTTT	CASSQETGEGEKLFF
TRBJ1-2	TRBV28	-	TRBD1	TGTGCCAGCAGAGGTTACCGGGACAGGGGGCGCGGTGGCTATGGCTACACCTTC	CASRGYRDRGRGGYGYTF
TRBJ2-3	TRBV4-2	-	TRBD2	TGTGCCAGCAGCCAGGAGGGTACAGGACTAGCGGGCACAGATACGCAGTATTTT	CASSQEGTGLAGTDTQYF
TRBJ2-1	TRBV6-1	many	TRBD2	TGTGCCAGCAGTGAAGCAAGCGGGAGGTTGATGTACAATGAGCAGTTCTTC	CASSEASGRLMYNEQFF
TRBJ2-1	TRBV7-2	many	TRBD2	TGTGCCAGCAGCTTAGCTCCCGGCGGGAGTCTCTACAATGAGCAGTTCTTC	CASSLAPGGSLYNEQFF
TRBJ2-1	TRBV7-2	-	-	TGTGCCAGCAGCTCGACCGTGAGGCAGTTCTTC	CASSSTVRQFF
TRBJ1-2	TRBV20-1	many	TRBD1	TGCAGTGCTACCACAGGGGTTACCTATGGCTACACCTTC	CSATTGVTYGYTF
TRBJ2-7	TRBV10-1	few	-	TGCGCCAGCAGTGAGTCCCCGGACTTCTCCTACGAGCAGTACTTC	CASSESPDFSYEQYF
TRBJ2-1	TRBV20-1	many	-	TGCAGTGCTAGAGATCCTTTGGGTGGTCCTGAGCAGTTCTTC	CSARDPLGGPEQFF
TRBJ2-7	TRBV2	many	-	TGTGCCAGCAGTGAAACCCCATCCTACGAGCAGTACTTC	CASSETPSYEQYF
TRBJ1-1	TRBV24-1	-	-	TGTGCCACCAGTAAGGGCGGAAGAAGTACTGAAGCTTTCTTT	CATSKGGRSTEAFF
TRBJ2-1	TRBV18	-	-	TGTGCCAGCTCACCACGGAACGTTGAGTACAATGAGCAGTTCTTC	CASSPRNVEYNEQFF
TRBJ2-3	TRBV12-3/TRBV12-4	many	TRBD1	TGTGCCAGCAGCCCGGGACAGCAGAGGGGTATAGATACGCAGTATTTT	CASSPGQQRGIDTQYF
TRBJ2-3	TRBV5-6	-	-	TGTGCCAGCAGCTACGGTCGGGGGACGCAGTATTTT	CASSYGRGTQYF